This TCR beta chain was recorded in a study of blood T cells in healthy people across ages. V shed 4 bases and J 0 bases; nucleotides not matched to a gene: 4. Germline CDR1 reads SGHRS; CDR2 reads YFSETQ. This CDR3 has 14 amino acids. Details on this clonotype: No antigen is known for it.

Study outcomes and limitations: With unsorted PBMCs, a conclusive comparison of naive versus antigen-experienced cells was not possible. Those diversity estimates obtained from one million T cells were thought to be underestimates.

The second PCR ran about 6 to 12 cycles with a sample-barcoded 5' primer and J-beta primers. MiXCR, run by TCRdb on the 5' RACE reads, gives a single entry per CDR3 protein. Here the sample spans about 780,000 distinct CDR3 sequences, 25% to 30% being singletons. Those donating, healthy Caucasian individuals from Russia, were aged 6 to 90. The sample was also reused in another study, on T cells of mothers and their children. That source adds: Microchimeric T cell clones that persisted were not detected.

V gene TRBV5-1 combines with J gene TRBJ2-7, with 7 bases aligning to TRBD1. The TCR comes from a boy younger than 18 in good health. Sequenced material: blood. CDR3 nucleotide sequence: TGCGCCAGCAGCGAGGGACAGACCTCCTACGAGCAGTACTTC. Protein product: CASSEGQTSYEQYF.